This T cell receptor beta chain derives from a study of blood T cell repertoires in COVID-19. Overall study context: The samples span acute and convalescent COVID-19 from the United States, Italy and Spain. Sample material is recorded as cDNA or gDNA derived from T cells, B-cell-depleted T cells, or PBMCs.

Per the original methods: Reference gene primer amplification in the assay estimated nucleated cell counts. Using immunoSEQ multiplex PCR, the repertoire was profiled, and TCRdb retains in-frame clones only, with some absent. That table is the source of V, J and clone size, and D and trimming were worked out from the DNA. Altogether approximately 240,000 clones are present, around nine tenths being singletons, with the ten largest covering 2.1%. Germline assignment: CDR1 MNHNY and CDR2 SVGAGI (reference sequence). Trimming took off 8 bases at V and 3 bases at J, with 17 bases between the two ends. The CDR3 has 14 residues.

V usage is TRBV6-6 and J usage is TRBJ2-7, with TRBD2 as a possible D gene (6 bases). Sample: peripheral blood. The origin of this receptor is a woman between 35 and 50 years old who had recovered from COVID-19. Written as DNA, the CDR3 is TGTGCCAGCTGCGGGACGACTCTGGGCTACGAGCAGTACTTC. It encodes CASCGTTLGYEQYF.